Sequencing of this TCR beta chain was carried out in a study of early T cells in non-severe SARS-CoV-2 infection. Overall study: Sequencing used unsorted whole-blood bulk RNA, so chains lack pairing.

Remarks on this clonotype: The antigen is not known.

Study-wide results and limits: Matches to VDJdb favored anti-spike CD8 responses and missed private and CD4 specificities.

Individually, cDNA molecules had unique molecular identifiers attached to them. MiXCR, applied by TCRdb to the 5' RACE reads, yields one record per CDR3 protein. Here the sample spans under 20,000 distinct CDR3 sequences, about 4% being singletons. Material: whole blood. The receptor's source is an adult who was a healthcare worker with PCR-confirmed SARS-CoV-2 infection or an uninfected control (not recorded which).

CDR3: CASSFQAFF. DNA of the CDR3: TGTGCCAGCAGCTTTCAAGCTTTCTTT. This chain joins TRBV5-8 and TRBJ1-1; D call uncertain. Germline CDR1 reads SGHTS; CDR2 reads YDEGEE. The CDR3 loop spans 9 amino acids. V lost 2 bases and J 9 bases, leaving 2 bases between the germline ends.